One and the same sample provided the 31 T cell receptor beta chains below, sequenced in a study of T-cell reconstitution after alpha-beta-depleted transplantation in children. Preparation of the TCRbeta library involved a method that used unique molecular identifiers. Via MiXCR, TCRdb re-called the PCR reads, giving one row per CDR3 protein. The data show a few hundred thousand distinct CDR3 sequences, 9% to 12% seen once. The sequenced sample was PBMCs from the stem cell graft donor, obtained from the stem cell graft. The receptors here all came from a human donor who donated a stem cell graft to a child with acute lymphoblastic leukemia.

Turning to this clonotype: A much larger clone sits a single nucleotide away, making a read error possible. The genes are TRBV5-4 and TRBJ2-7, with 7 bases aligning to TRBD2. Germline V gene data show CDR1 as SGHNT and CDR2 as YYREEE (reference sequence). V lost 0 bases and J lost 9; bases outside the gene matches: 12. The CDR3 loop spans 15 amino acids. The CDR3 here is CASSLGGGEARVQYF. The CDR3 DNA reads as TGTGCCAGCAGCTTGGGGGGGGGAGAAGCTCGGGTGCAGTACTTC. Full variable domain (outside the CDR3, taken from reference TRBV5-4 and TRBJ2-7): ETGVTQSPTHLIKTRGQQVTLRCSSQSGHNTVSWYQQALGQGPQFIFQYYREEENGRGNFPPRFSGLQFPNYSSELNVNALELDDSALYLCASSLGGGEARVQYFGPGTRLTVT.

The chain is built from TRBV28 and TRBJ2-3, with 11 bases matching TRBD2. Unmatched junction bases numbered 19, after V lost 9 bases and J lost 5 bases. The CDR3 sequence is 18 residues long. Germline CDR1 and CDR2: MDHEN and SYDVKM. CDR3 DNA: TGTGCCAGTAATCCCGGGACTAGCGGAACAGGGGGTGGAGATACGCAGTATTTT. This encodes CASNPGTSGTGGGDTQYF.

This clonotype showed up just a few times. This chain connects TRBV29-1 to TRBJ2-7; TRBD2 aligns across 9 bases. The CDR3 length is 14 residues. The ends lost 1 base at V and 6 bases at J; junction bases unmatched: 7. Germline CDR1 reads SQVTM; CDR2 reads ANQGSEA. The CDR3 loop reads CSVEGGRAGIEQYF. The CDR3 DNA is TGCAGCGTTGAAGGCGGGAGGGCCGGTATCGAGCAGTACTTC.

This clonotype was recorded many times. The chain joins TRBV29-1 to TRBJ1-2; 10 positions match TRBD1. V lost 3 bases to trimming and J lost 5 bases; unmatched junction nucleotides: 9. Germline V gene lookup returns CDR1 SQVTM and CDR2 ANQGSEA. This CDR3 is 15 amino acids long. CDR3 coding DNA: TGCAGCGTTGACCCCGGGACAGGGGTGGGGTATGGCTACACCTTC. This encodes CSVDPGTGVGYGYTF. Full variable domain (outside the CDR3, taken from reference TRBV29-1 and TRBJ1-2): SAVISQKPSRDICQRGTSLTIQCQVDSQVTMMFWYRQQPGQSLTLIATANQGSEATYESGFVIDKFPISRPNLTFSTLTVSNMSPEDSSIYLCSVDPGTGVGYGYTFGSGTRLTVV.

This clonotype was detected many times. V usage is TRBV6-2 or TRBV6-3 and J usage is TRBJ2-7; tentative D call: TRBD1 (5 bases). Trimming took off 0 bases at V and 6 bases at J, with 9 bases between the two ends. CDR3 length: 13 amino acids. The germline CDR1 and CDR2 sequences are MNHEY and SVGEGT. CDR3 region: CASSYSTVSEQYF. The CDR3 coding sequence is TGTGCCAGCAGTTACTCGACAGTTTCCGAGCAGTACTTC.

This rearrangement joins TRBV7-3 to TRBJ2-1; TRBD2 agrees at 13 bases. CDR1 is SGHTA and CDR2 is FQGTGA in the germline V gene. Germline trimming cut 5 bases from V and 7 bases from J; bases unmatched to any gene: 11. This CDR3 is 17 amino acids long. CDR3 nucleotides: TGTGCCAGCAGCCCACAAACGGGACTAGCGGGAAGGAATGAGCAGTTCTTC. Translated: CASSPQTGLAGRNEQFF.

This clonotype was counted only a few times. The chain couples TRBV29-1 to TRBJ1-2; possible D gene TRBD1, 6 bases. CDR3 length: 14 residues. Trimming left V 1 base short and J 6 bases short, with 15 bases between. Germline assignment: CDR1 SQVTM and CDR2 ANQGSEA. The CDR3 sequence is CSVEGRGRSNGYTF. The CDR3 DNA follows: TGCAGCGTTGAAGGACGGGGGCGCAGCAATGGCTACACCTTC.

This clonotype was recorded at least ten times. The chain has TRBV6-6 and TRBJ2-3; D may match TRBD1 or TRBD2 (5 bases each). Per the germline V gene, CDR1 is MNHNY and CDR2 is SVGAGI (reference sequence). The CDR3 is 12 residues long. V was cut by 0 bases and J by 9 bases, with 7 bases left in between. For the CDR3, the DNA is TGTGCCAGCAGTTACTCGGGGGAAACGCAGTATTTT. Translated: CASSYSGETQYF.

In its sample, this clonotype was seen many times. The chain joins TRBV4-1 to TRBJ2-5; 7 nucleotides align to TRBD2. V lost 3 bases and J lost 1; bases outside the gene matches: 5. The germline CDR1 and CDR2 sequences are MGHRA and YSYEKL. This CDR3 is built from 15 residues. CDR3 coding DNA: TGCGCCAGCAGCCAGGTGGGGGGGATCCAAGAGACCCAGTACTTC. Encoded protein: CASSQVGGIQETQYF.

The rearrangement links TRBV20-1 to TRBJ2-5; 10 bases agree with TRBD2. The germline V gene has CDR1 DFQATT and CDR2 SNEGSKA (reference sequence). The CDR3 extends over 15 amino acids. The V and J ends lost 4 bases and 5 bases, in that order; junction bases with no gene match: 10. The CDR3 region is CSAKSGRGERETQYF. The CDR3, as DNA: TGCAGTGCTAAAAGCGGGAGGGGGGAGCGGGAGACCCAGTACTTC.

This clonotype was counted many times. The V call is TRBV6-1, the J call TRBJ2-3; the match to TRBD2 covers 11 bases. The trim removed 2 bases at V and 7 bases at J, leaving 8 bases unmatched. Germline-derived CDR1 and CDR2 are MNHNS and SASEGT. The CDR3 extends over 16 amino acids. CDR3 region: CASSEWGLAAGHTQYF. DNA for the CDR3: TGTGCCAGCAGTGAATGGGGACTAGCGGCCGGGCATACGCAGTATTTT.

V is TRBV28 and J is TRBJ2-5; possible D gene TRBD1, 5 bases. Germline loops: CDR1 MDHEN, CDR2 SYDVKM. V gave up 4 bases and J gave up 5 bases, with 11 bases separating them. The CDR3 runs 13 residues. In nucleotides, the CDR3 is TGTGCCAGCAGTTCCAGGGTTCGGGAGACCCAGTACTTC. Its translation is CASSSRVRETQYF.

This rearrangement joins TRBV4-1 to TRBJ2-1, with 10 bases identical to TRBD2. The trim removed 7 bases at V and 5 bases at J, leaving 17 bases unmatched. Germline V gives CDR1 MGHRA, CDR2 YSYEKL. CDR3 size: 18 residues. CDR3 DNA sequence: TGCGCCAGCAACTGGCGCAGCGGGAGGGCCGGTACAGACAATGAGCAGTTCTTC. Encoded protein: CASNWRSGRAGTDNEQFF.

This clonotype was counted only a few times. The chain couples TRBV6-1 to TRBJ2-1; 9 bases are a match to TRBD2. The junction had 19 bases not matched to a gene; V was cut back by 0 bases and J by 10 bases. CDR1 is MNHNS, CDR2 SASEGT, per germline. The CDR3 covers 19 residues. CDR3 coding DNA: TGTGCCAGCAGTGAAGCTGGGGCTAGCGGGGTCATAACACAATGGGAGCAGTTCTTC. Its protein product is CASSEAGASGVITQWEQFF.

The CDR3: CASSLDRGAYNEQFF. For the CDR3, the DNA is TGCGCCAGCAGCCTGGACAGGGGTGCCTACAATGAGCAGTTCTTC. The chain employs TRBV4-3 and TRBJ2-1; the match to TRBD1 covers 9 bases. V shed 4 bases and J 2 bases; nucleotides not matched to a gene: 3. Germline V gives CDR1 LGHNA, CDR2 YSLEER. The CDR3 is 15 residues long.

This sequence joins TRBV6-2 or TRBV6-3 and TRBJ2-1, with D possibly matching TRBD1 (5 bases). Trimming cost V 4 bases and J 10 bases, with 11 bases left between them. The CDR3 is 12 residues long. Germline CDR1 reads MNHEY; CDR2 reads SVGEGT. The CDR3 spells CASSWTPWEQFF. CDR3 DNA: TGTGCCAGCAGTTGGACACCATGGGAGCAGTTCTTC.

The sample holds a few counts of this clonotype. V and J are TRBV27 and TRBJ2-7; the match to TRBD1 covers 9 bases. Germline-derived CDR1 and CDR2 are MNHEY and SMNVEV (reference sequence). The CDR3 spans 15 residues. J gave up 3 bases and V 3 bases, and 6 bases lay outside the gene matches. The CDR3: CASSFGQGSFYEQYF. CDR3 nucleotide sequence: TGTGCCAGCAGTTTCGGACAGGGGAGCTTCTACGAGCAGTACTTC.

The chain joins TRBV19 to TRBJ2-1, with D tentatively TRBD1 (7 bases). The CDR3 consists of 17 residues. Germline-derived CDR1 and CDR2 are LNHDA and SQIVND (reference sequence). The germline V and J ends were trimmed by 7 bases and 8 bases, with 27 bases remaining between them. CDR3: CASTHRRGHRGSDEQFF. DNA of the CDR3: TGTGCCAGTACCCACAGGAGGGGGCACAGGGGATCCGATGAGCAGTTCTTC.

This clonotype has more than one count but fewer than ten. The V call is TRBV5-4, the J call TRBJ2-7; 11 nucleotides line up with TRBD2. CDR1 is SGHNT and CDR2 is YYREEE in the germline V gene (reference sequence). V was clipped by 4 bases and J by 6 bases; unmatched bases: 18. This CDR3 has 18 amino acids. The CDR3 DNA reads as TGTGCCAGCAGCGTTAGCGGGAGGGCCTCAGGTAGTACGGCCGAGCAGTACTTC. Residues: CASSVSGRASGSTAEQYF.

This clonotype has a handful of counts. The gene calls are TRBV18 and TRBJ2-7; 10 positions agree with TRBD1. The germline V gene has CDR1 KGHSH and CDR2 LQKENI. With V trimmed by 3 bases and J by 3 bases, 5 bases remained unmatched. This CDR3 contains 15 residues. In DNA form, the CDR3 reads TGTGCCAGCTCACCCGGACAGGGGGGAATCTACGAGCAGTACTTC. This gives the protein CASSPGQGGIYEQYF. The full variable domain, rest sourced from reference TRBV18 and TRBJ2-7, is NAGVMQNPRHLVRRRGQEARLRCSPMKGHSHVYWYRQLPEEGLKFMVYLQKENIIDESGMPKERFSAEFPKEGPSILRIQQVVRGDSAAYFCASSPGQGGIYEQYFGPGTRLTVT.

In its sample, this clonotype was seen a few times. The rearrangement uses TRBV2 and TRBJ2-3; D not certain. Per the germline V gene, CDR1 is SNHLY and CDR2 is FYNNEI. This CDR3 is 12 amino acids long. Trimming left V 1 base short and J 5 bases short, with 4 bases between. CDR3 sequence: CASSEGKDTQYF. The CDR3 DNA follows: TGTGCCAGCAGTGAAGGAAAAGATACGCAGTATTTT.

This clonotype was seen many times. J is TRBJ2-2 and V is TRBV3-1, with a tentative D call TRBD1 (5 bases). Germline V lookup: CDR1 LGHDT, CDR2 YNNKEL (reference sequence). The CDR3 has 13 amino acids. V was trimmed by 2 bases and J by 7 bases, leaving 8 bases between them. CDR3 sequence: CASSQLGDGELFF. DNA for the CDR3: TGTGCCAGCAGCCAATTAGGGGACGGGGAGCTGTTTTTT. The complete variable domain, with remaining parts taken from reference TRBV3-1 and TRBJ2-2, reads DTAVSQTPKYLVTQMGNDKSIKCEQNLGHDTMYWYKQDSKKFLKIMFSYNNKELIINETVPNRFSPKSPDKAHLNLHINSLELGDSAVYFCASSQLGDGELFFGEGSRLTVL.

About this clonotype itself: It may be a read error: a sequence one base away is much more abundant. The chain is built from TRBV29-1 and TRBJ2-7, with D hard to call. This CDR3 is built from 13 residues. Per the germline V gene, CDR1 is SQVTM and CDR2 is ANQGSEA. This chain's CDR3 is CSVEESETYGQYF. The CDR3 DNA is TGCAGCGTTGAAGAGTCAGAGACCTACGGGCAGTACTTC.

This clonotype came up many times. J is TRBJ1-1 and V is TRBV29-1, with D possibly matching TRBD1 (6 bases). Germline CDR1 is SQVTM and CDR2 is ANQGSEA. V lost 3 bases, J lost 7 bases, and 15 bases lay in between. This CDR3 is 13 amino acids long. This CDR3 is CSVDTGPPFEAFF. CDR3 coding DNA: TGCAGCGTTGATACAGGGCCACCCTTTGAAGCTTTCTTT.

This clonotype showed up just a few times. Written as DNA, the CDR3 is TGCGCCAGCAGCTTGGTCGCAGACAATGAGCAGTTCTTC. Its protein is CASSLVADNEQFF. V gene TRBV5-1 combines with J gene TRBJ2-1; unclear D gene. V lost 0 bases, J lost 5 bases, and 6 bases lay in between. There are 13 residues in the CDR3. Looked up from germline, CDR1 is SGHRS and CDR2 is YFSETQ.

Only a few counts were recorded for this clonotype. The genes are TRBV20-1 and TRBJ2-7; TRBD2 is a possible D gene (6 bases). Trimming pared 0 bases from V and 2 bases from J, leaving 17 bases between. The CDR3 extends over 16 amino acids. Per germline, CDR1 DFQATT and CDR2 SNEGSKA (reference sequence). Here the CDR3 reads CSARDRGSLYPYEQYF. The CDR3 DNA is TGCAGTGCTAGAGATCGGGGGAGCCTATACCCCTACGAGCAGTACTTC.

J is TRBJ2-3 and V is TRBV29-1; 12 nucleotides line up with TRBD2. V lost 7 bases to trimming and J lost 9 bases; unmatched junction nucleotides: 8. The CDR3 totals 13 residues. Germline values: CDR1 SQVTM, CDR2 ANQGSEA. Here the CDR3 reads CSAALAGGVTQYF. In nucleotides, the CDR3 is TGCAGCGCCGCACTAGCGGGAGGTGTCACGCAGTATTTT.

CDR3 residues: CASSPLRGKDTQYF. CDR3 DNA: TGTGCCAGCAGTCCCCTACGGGGCAAGGATACGCAGTATTTT. The gene calls are TRBV11-2 and TRBJ2-3; D might be TRBD1 or TRBD2, each matching 5 bases. CDR3 length equals 14 residues. CDR1 and CDR2 (germline): SGHAT, FQNNGV. V lost 6 bases, J lost 6 bases, and 16 bases lay in between.

This clonotype was picked up a small number of times. The chain links TRBV4-2 to TRBJ2-1, with TRBD2 matching over 11 bases. Germline V lookup: CDR1 LGHNA, CDR2 YNFKEQ. V lost 0 bases and J lost 7; bases outside the gene matches: 11. The CDR3 loop spans 18 amino acids. The CDR3 protein is CASSQDSGRAPSGNEQFF. DNA of the CDR3: TGTGCCAGCAGCCAAGATAGCGGGAGGGCACCTAGCGGAAATGAGCAGTTCTTC.

This clonotype was counted at least ten times. V and J are TRBV27 and TRBJ2-3; the D is unclear. Germline V CDR1 and CDR2: MNHEY, SMNVEV (reference sequence). Trimming removed 5 bases from V and 0 bases from J, with 6 bases in between. The CDR3 runs to 13 residues. The CDR3 bases are TGTGCCAGCAGTCCGCAGAGCACAGATACGCAGTATTTT. This translates into CASSPQSTDTQYF.

There are many counts of this clonotype. This rearrangement joins TRBV5-1 to TRBJ2-4; 7 nucleotides match TRBD2. CDR3 length equals 16 residues. CDR1 and CDR2 from the germline V gene are SGHRS and YFSETQ. With 0 bases clipped from V and 3 bases from J, the junction kept 6 bases outside the gene matches. The CDR3 nucleotides read TGCGCCAGCAGCTTGGCCGGGGGAGGGGTCAAAAACATTCAGTACTTC. Protein sequence: CASSLAGGGVKNIQYF.